Included here is one TCR beta chain sequence, with context. The data were taken from a study of PD-L1 blockade in urothelial cancer. Whole-study context: About nine tenths of the roughly 30 patients were men whose urothelial cancer was bladder-origin. Each participant's history included 0 to 3 prior chemotherapy regimens. Analysis of blood occurred 3 weeks (second dose) and 6 weeks after treatment start.

Produced via immunoSEQ multiplex PCR; TCRdb's table is partial and in-frame only. The sample shows 120,000 or so clones, roughly 83% of them seen only once. As to time point: peripheral blood 6 weeks after treatment start. Trimming stripped 4 bases from V and 3 bases from J, with 9 bases between. Germline-derived CDR1 and CDR2 are SGHNT and YYREEE (reference sequence). This CDR3 comprises 13 residues. Here the sequenced sample was PBMCs, taken around atezolizumab (anti-PD-L1) treatment. The sequence derives from a man in his fifties with urothelial cancer. V gene TRBV5-4 combines with J gene TRBJ2-3; D is possibly TRBD1 (6 bases). CDR3 sequence reads: CASSPGQTDTQYF. CDR3 nucleotides: TGTGCCAGCAGCCCCGGACAGACAGATACGCAGTATTTT.